This T cell receptor (beta chain) was sequenced during a study of shared clonotypes between healthy human individuals. Germline V CDR1 and CDR2: LGHNA, YSLEER. The CDR3 extends over 13 amino acids. V lost 1 base and J lost 6, with 7 bases in between. Generated by immunoSEQ multiplex PCR, the TCRdb table keeps only in-frame clones and is missing some. The data contain 650,000 to 700,000 clones, around 91% of them seen just once; the ten biggest clones take up 34%. The donor population consisted of healthy HIV-negative adults with no recent acute infections or vaccinations. The authors combined CD45RO+ cells with CCR7-negative CD45RA+ TemRA cells as CD8 memory.

Input material: memory CD8+ T cells from PBMCs. Subset indicated: CD45RO+ cells pooled with CCR7-negative TemRA cells. The rearrangement joins TRBV4-3 to TRBJ1-5; perhaps TRBD1 as D (5 bases). The sequence was obtained from a man aged 18 to 29 in good health. Some clones in this sample may be carry-over from other donors' samples. The CDR3, as DNA: TGCGCCAGCAGCCAAGCCAGGGCTCAGCCCCAGCATTTT. It is translated as CASSQARAQPQHF.